This T cell receptor beta chain derives from a study of shared clonotypes between healthy human individuals (TCRdb year 2020). Broadly, across the study: The cohort comprised two women and three men aged 18 to 49 years. The study deeply sequenced blood TCR repertoires of about 5 healthy adults to estimate repertoire size and the extent of clonotype sharing between individuals. Each donor's leukapheresis produced roughly between roughly 0.85 and 9 billion PBMCs. Different laboratories and diverse techniques were used to prepare libraries and sequence TCR repertoires, to increase sequencing depth and limit assay-specific biases.

Worth noting for this clone: It has no known antigen specificity. Within one base of it there is no much larger clone, and no base qualities were kept.

TCR CDR3 regions were amplified from genomic DNA by multiplex PCR using the deep immunoSEQ assay. Extracted genomic DNA from each cell subset was spread evenly across all wells of several immunoSEQ 96-well plates, with each plate serving as a replicate. For unsorted PBMC, approximately 310 ng genomic DNA, equal to 30,000 or so T cell genomes, was loaded into each replicate PCR. Ten immunoSEQ deep assay plates were used to sequence unsorted PBMC genomic DNA. The purified libraries were quantified using a Qubit 3.0 fluorometer, sized with a Bioanalyzer 2100, and then quantified again using the KAPA Library Quantification kit. Every immunoSEQ 96-well plate was sequenced on a separate single-read 150-cycle Illumina NextSeq 550 flow cell. For the original study's pipeline: Because only junctional sequences without quality scores were contained in the immunoSEQ output, filtering matching that applied to full-length reads could not be performed. Sequences were annotated with PyIR, a Python wrapper for IgBLAST v1.9, and V/J genes and CDR3 were assigned using IMGT germline references. Any read was removed if the V/J assignment was weak (E-value above 1e-6), the CDR3 was missing, or the read contained stop codons, out-of-frame junctions, or ambiguous translated residues. V3J clonotypes were defined as sequences sharing an identical inferred V gene, J gene, and CDR3 amino acid sequence. Percentage overlap between repertoires was calculated by dividing the number of shared unique clonotypes by the size of the smaller repertoire. Three approaches were used to assess repertoire richness: RTK rarefaction, the Chao1 estimator, and Recon v2.1 estimates of unobserved clonotypes. This is the immuneACCESS table as TCRdb keeps it, with only in-frame sequences that have V and J called. A part of the clones is gone; compared with another copy, unresolved V genes explain less than half, and the rest is unexplained. The DNA gave D and trimming, while V, J and clone size come from that table. The sample table lists approximately 470,000 clones, approximately 78% of them with a count of one. The top ten clonotypes cover more than 10% of the sample.

The paper as a whole reports these results and caveats: Only blood was sampled, and tissue TCR repertoires likely differ from those in blood. Pairwise subsampling indicated that sequencing depth was expected to affect the degree of clonotype sharing among donors. The genetic and exposure-history diversity represented was limited by the small number of donors.

Donors were healthy HIV-negative adults with no recently reported acute infections or vaccinations. All donors were Caucasian adults living in Nashville, Tennessee, USA. For unsorted samples, approximately 89 million PBMCs were counted, and genomic DNA was extracted using the QIAamp DNA Blood Mini kit. Blood was obtained by leukapheresis, after which PBMCs were separated by Ficoll-Histopaque density gradient centrifugation and cryopreserved in liquid nitrogen vapor phase. Based on the germline V gene, the CDR1 and CDR2 sequences are SGHTA and FQGTGA. The cysteine opens and the phenylalanine closes a CDR3 of 15 amino acids. Of the read, only the CDR3 DNA is kept; its 45 bases are in frame from base 1. Germline trimming: 4 bases from V, 9 bases from J; junction bases outside gene matches: 7.

What was sequenced was PBMCs. The receptor chain draws on TRBV7-3 and TRBJ2-1; TRBD2 matches 12 bases in the middle. This sequence originates from a woman in her 40s in good health. Some clones in this sample may be carry-over from other donors' samples. The DNA sequence is TGTGCCAGCAGCTCGGGACTAGCGGGCCTTGGTGAGCAGTTCTTC. This codes for CASSSGLAGLGEQFF. With all but the CDR3 taken from the reference TRBV7-3 and TRBJ2-1 genes, the full variable domain is: GAGVSQTPSNKVTEKGKYVELRCDPISGHTALYWYRQSLGQGPEFLIYFQGTGAADDSGLPNDRFFAVRPEGSVSTLKIQRTERGDSAVYLCASSSGLAGLGEQFFGPGTRLTVL.